The clone carrying this T cell receptor (beta chain) was seen just once. Splitting of each subset's genomic DNA was done evenly across several immunoSEQ plates. This table comes from immunoSEQ multiplex PCR, and its TCRdb copy is limited to in-frame clones, with some not included. The sample carries around 1.1 million clones, around three quarters recorded once. The CDR3 runs 13 residues. The trim removed 2 bases at V and 4 bases at J, leaving 2 bases unmatched. The germline CDR1 and CDR2 sequences are KGHSH and LQKENI. The sample belongs to a study of shared clonotypes between healthy human individuals. The overall study: Used for every donor were three CD4 naive, three CD4 memory, two CD8 naive and one CD8 memory plate.

The chain combines TRBV18 with TRBJ2-7; 7 bases align to TRBD2. The TCR sequence derives from a man aged 18 to 30 in good health. Some clones in this sample may be carry-over from other donors' samples. Specimen: memory CD4+ T cells from PBMCs. Subset given: CD45RA-negative fraction. The CDR3 DNA reads TGTGCCAGCTCACCAACGGGAGGATACGAGCAGTACTTC. This codes for CASSPTGGYEQYF.